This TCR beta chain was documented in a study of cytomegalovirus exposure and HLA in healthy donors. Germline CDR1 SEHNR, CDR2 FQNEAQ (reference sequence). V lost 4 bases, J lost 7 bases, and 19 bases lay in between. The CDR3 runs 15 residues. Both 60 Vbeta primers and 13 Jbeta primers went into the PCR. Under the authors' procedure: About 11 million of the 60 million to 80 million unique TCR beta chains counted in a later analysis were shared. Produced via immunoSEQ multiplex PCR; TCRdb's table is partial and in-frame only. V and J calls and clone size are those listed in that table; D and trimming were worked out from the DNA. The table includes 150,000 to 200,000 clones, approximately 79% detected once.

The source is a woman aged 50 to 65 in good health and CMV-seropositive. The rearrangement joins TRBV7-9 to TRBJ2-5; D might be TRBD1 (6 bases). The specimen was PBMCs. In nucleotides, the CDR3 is TGTGCCAGCAGCTCTTATGGGGGCCCCTTGGGGACCCAGTACTTC. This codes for CASSSYGGPLGTQYF.